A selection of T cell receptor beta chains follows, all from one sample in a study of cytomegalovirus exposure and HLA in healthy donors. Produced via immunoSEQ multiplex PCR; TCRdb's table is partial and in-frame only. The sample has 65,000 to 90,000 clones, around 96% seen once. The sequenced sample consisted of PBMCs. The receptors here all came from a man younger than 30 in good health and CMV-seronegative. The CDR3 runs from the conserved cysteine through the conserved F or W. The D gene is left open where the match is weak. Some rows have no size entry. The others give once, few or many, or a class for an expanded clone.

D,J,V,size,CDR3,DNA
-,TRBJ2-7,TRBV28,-,CASSFGSEFYEQYF,TGTGCCAGCAGTTTCGGGAGTGAGTTCTACGAGCAGTACTTC
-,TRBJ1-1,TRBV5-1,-,CASSPGVTGTEAFF,TGCGCCAGCAGCCCGGGGGTAACGGGGACTGAAGCTTTCTTT
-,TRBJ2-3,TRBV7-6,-,CASSLRRGAPPNTQYF,TGTGCCAGCAGCTTAAGGCGGGGAGCGCCCCCGAATACGCAGTATTTT
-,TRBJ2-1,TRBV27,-,CASSRHGDEQFF,TGTGCCAGCAGTCGGCACGGGGATGAGCAGTTCTTC
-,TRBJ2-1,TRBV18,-,CASSPPSTPKNEQFF,TGTGCCAGCTCACCACCGAGCACCCCAAAGAATGAGCAGTTCTTC
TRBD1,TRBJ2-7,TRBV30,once,CAWSAGQDYEQYF,TGTGCCTGGAGTGCCGGACAGGACTACGAGCAGTACTTC
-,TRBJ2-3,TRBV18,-,CASSHTKGGNTDTQYF,TGTGCCAGCTCGCACACAAAGGGGGGGAACACAGATACGCAGTATTTT
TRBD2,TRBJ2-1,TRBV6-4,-,CASSDSTSGGHNEQFF,TGTGCCAGCAGTGACTCGACTAGCGGGGGACACAATGAGCAGTTCTTC
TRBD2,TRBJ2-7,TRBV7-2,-,CASSFFGGAYEQYF,TGTGCCAGCAGCTTTTTTGGGGGGGCCTACGAGCAGTACTTC
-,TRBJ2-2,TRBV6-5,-,CASSLLNTGELFF,TGTGCCAGCAGTTTACTGAACACCGGGGAGCTGTTTTTT
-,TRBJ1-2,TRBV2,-,CASRPPEGGYGYTF,TGTGCCAGCAGGCCCCCCGAGGGTGGCTATGGCTACACCTTC
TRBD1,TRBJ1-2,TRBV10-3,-,CAIRDRGTQNYGYTF,TGTGCCATCAGGGACAGGGGAACCCAAAACTATGGCTACACCTTC
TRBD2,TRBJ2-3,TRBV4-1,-,CASSPRLAGGPDTQYF,TGCGCCAGCAGCCCCCGACTAGCGGGGGGGCCAGATACGCAGTATTTT
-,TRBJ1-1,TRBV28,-,CASSGGTGGVGTEAFF,TGTGCCAGCAGTGGCGGGACCGGAGGGGTCGGCACTGAAGCTTTCTTT
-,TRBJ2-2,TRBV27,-,CASSLVPRGVYRPHFPGELFF,TGTGCCAGCAGTTTGGTCCCCAGGGGGGTGTATAGACCTCACTTCCCCGGGGAGCTGTTTTTT
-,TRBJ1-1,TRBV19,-,CASSTSGETEAFF,TGTGCCAGTAGTACGTCCGGTGAAACTGAAGCTTTCTTT
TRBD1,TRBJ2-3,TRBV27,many,CASGDRGGTDTQYF,TGTGCCAGCGGGGACAGGGGAGGCACAGATACGCAGTATTTT
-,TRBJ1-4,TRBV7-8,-,CASSPSMEKLFF,TGTGCCAGCAGCCCATCCATGGAAAAACTGTTTTTT
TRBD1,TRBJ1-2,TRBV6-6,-,CASSAPGTGIVDGYTF,TGTGCCAGCAGTGCCCCCGGGACAGGGATTGTTGATGGCTACACCTTC
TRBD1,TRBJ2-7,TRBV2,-,CASKGKTGGRLGYEQYF,TGTGCCAGCAAGGGGAAGACAGGGGGACGGTTGGGTTACGAGCAGTACTTC
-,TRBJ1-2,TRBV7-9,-,CASSPVGASPVGGYTF,TGTGCCAGCAGCCCTGTTGGGGCATCCCCAGTCGGGGGCTACACCTTC
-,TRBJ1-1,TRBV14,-,CASSQDRLPGTEAFF,TGTGCCAGCAGCCAAGATAGACTGCCGGGCACTGAAGCTTTCTTT
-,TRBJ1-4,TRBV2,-,CASSVARTIEEGITNEKLFF,TGTGCCAGCAGTGTCGCCAGAACGATAGAGGAGGGAATTACTAATGAAAAACTGTTTTTT
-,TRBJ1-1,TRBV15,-,CATSSQGVQGTEAFF,TGTGCCACCAGCAGCCAAGGGGTGCAGGGGACTGAAGCTTTCTTT
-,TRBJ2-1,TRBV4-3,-,CASSQDLPRTYNEQFF,TGCGCCAGCAGCCAAGACTTACCCCGGACTTACAATGAGCAGTTCTTC
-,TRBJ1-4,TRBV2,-,CASSGEPGPNEKLFF,TGTGCCAGCAGTGGCGAACCGGGTCCCAATGAAAAACTGTTTTTT
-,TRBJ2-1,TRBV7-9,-,CASSLAKWERTPPEQFF,TGTGCCAGCAGCTTAGCGAAGTGGGAGAGGACTCCCCCCGAGCAGTTCTTC
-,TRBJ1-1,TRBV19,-,CASSIDSTGAEAFF,TGTGCCAGTAGTATAGACTCTACGGGGGCTGAAGCTTTCTTT
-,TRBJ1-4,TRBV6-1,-,CASSANVEGYATNEKLFF,TGTGCCAGCAGTGCCAACGTAGAGGGTTATGCAACTAATGAAAAACTGTTTTTT
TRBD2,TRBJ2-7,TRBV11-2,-,CASSFGLAGSFPYEQYF,TGTGCCAGCAGCTTTGGACTAGCGGGGAGCTTTCCCTACGAGCAGTACTTC
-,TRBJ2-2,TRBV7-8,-,CASRRLRGGNTGELFF,TGTGCCAGCAGGCGGCTTAGAGGGGGGAACACCGGGGAGCTGTTTTTT
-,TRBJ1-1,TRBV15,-,CATSSSGQGNTEAFF,TGTGCCACCAGCTCATCCGGACAAGGTAACACTGAAGCTTTCTTT
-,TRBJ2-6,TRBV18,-,CASSPVESGANVLTF,TGTGCCAGCTCACCGGTTGAGTCTGGGGCCAACGTCCTGACTTTC
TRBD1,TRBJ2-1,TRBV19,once,CASRRTGDFNEQFF,TGTGCCAGTAGACGGACAGGGGATTTCAATGAGCAGTTCTTC
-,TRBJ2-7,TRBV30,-,CAWSVLGGRDEQYF,TGTGCCTGGAGTGTACTGGGGGGGCGCGACGAGCAGTACTTC
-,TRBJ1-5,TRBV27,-,CASSFDLSSNQPQHF,TGTGCCAGCAGTTTCGACTTAAGTAGCAATCAGCCCCAGCATTTT
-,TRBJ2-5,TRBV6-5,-,CASSYEGSAQYF,TGTGCCAGCAGTTACGAGGGTTCGGCCCAGTACTTC
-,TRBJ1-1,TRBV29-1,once,CSVAGLLGLTEAFF,TGCAGCGTTGCTGGCTTATTGGGCCTTACCGAAGCTTTCTTT
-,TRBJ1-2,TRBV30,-,CAWMAGKGYTF,TGTGCCTGGATGGCAGGGAAGGGCTACACCTTC
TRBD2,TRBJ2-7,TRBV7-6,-,CASSPERDGSYEQYF,TGTGCCAGCAGCCCAGAGCGGGACGGCTCCTACGAGCAGTACTTC
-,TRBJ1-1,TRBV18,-,CASSPQGNTEAFF,TGTGCCAGCTCACCTCAGGGGAATACTGAAGCTTTCTTT
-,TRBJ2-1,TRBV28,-,CASIPGNQPRYNEQFF,TGTGCCAGCATCCCGGGGAACCAGCCAAGGTACAATGAGCAGTTCTTC
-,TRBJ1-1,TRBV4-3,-,CASSLNGGNTEAFF,TGCGCCAGCAGCCTTAACGGGGGGAACACTGAAGCTTTCTTT